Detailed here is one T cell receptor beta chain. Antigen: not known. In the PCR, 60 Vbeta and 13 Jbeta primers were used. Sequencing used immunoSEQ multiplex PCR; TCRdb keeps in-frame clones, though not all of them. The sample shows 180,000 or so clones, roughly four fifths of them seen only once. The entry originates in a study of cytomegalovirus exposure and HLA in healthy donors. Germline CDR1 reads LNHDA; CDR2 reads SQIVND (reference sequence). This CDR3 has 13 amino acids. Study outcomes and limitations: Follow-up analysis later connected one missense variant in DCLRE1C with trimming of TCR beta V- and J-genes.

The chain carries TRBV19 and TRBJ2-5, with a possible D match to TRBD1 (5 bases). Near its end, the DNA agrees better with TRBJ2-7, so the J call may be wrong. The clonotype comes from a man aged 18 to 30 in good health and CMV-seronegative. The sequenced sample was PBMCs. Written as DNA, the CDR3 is TGTGCCAGTACCGACAGTCTCTCCTACGAGCAGTACTTC. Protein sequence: CASTDSLSYEQYF.